This T cell receptor (beta chain) was retrieved from a study of blood T cells in healthy people across ages. Study-wide results and caveats: Diversity was estimated from one million T cells, and these estimates were considered underestimates.

Combining a sample-barcoded 5' primer with a J-beta primer mix, a second PCR ran for roughly 7 to 12 cycles. One entry per CDR3 protein results from TCRdb running MiXCR on the 5' RACE reads. The data contain about 680,000 distinct CDR3 sequences, 45% to 50% of them singletons. This clonotype showed up just a few times. What it binds is not known. The germline V gene encodes CDR1 DFQATT and CDR2 SNEGSKA (reference sequence). This CDR3 spans 12 amino acids. V was clipped by 2 bases and J by 3 bases, with 8 bases between them. The sequence derives from a woman aged 55-69 years in good health. The rearrangement joins TRBV20-1 to TRBJ2-7; D is ambiguous. The sample was blood. The CDR3 region has the DNA TGCAGTGCTAGATTGGCCAACTACGAGCAGTACTTC. Amino acids: CSARLANYEQYF.